This T cell receptor beta chain was found in a study of cytomegalovirus exposure and HLA in healthy donors. In the study overall: Among 398 genotyped donors, more than 65% fell in the Caucasian-associated ancestry cluster.

60 Vbeta and 13 Jbeta primers were used in PCR. Sequencing used immunoSEQ multiplex PCR; TCRdb keeps in-frame clones, though not all of them. The repertoire holds under 150,000 clones, around a tenth seen once, with about 2% in the top ten. Study-wide points: Reportedly, TCR beta sequences accurately predicted HLA-A and HLA-B alleles in most subjects. Sequence variants that were highly shared formed a cluster that was likely a sequencing artifact. Later analysis suggested links between common viral pathogens and several top significant clusters.

Comments on this clone: Its antigen is currently unknown.

Germline V gives CDR1 MNHEY, CDR2 SVGAGI. This CDR3 comprises 12 residues. Trimming cost V 5 bases and J 4 bases, with 8 bases left between them. The sequencing input was PBMCs. The receptor comes from a male donor in good health and CMV-seronegative. The chain recombines TRBV6-5 with TRBJ1-1, with D perhaps matching TRBD1 (6 bases). The chain's CDR3 is CASSTGPTEAFF. In DNA, the CDR3 is TGTGCCAGCAGTACAGGGCCCACTGAAGCTTTCTTT.